Following are 16 T cell receptor beta chains from one sample sequenced in a study of blood T cells in healthy people across ages (dated by TCRdb to between 2015 and 2017). Libraries came from 5' RACE. Instrument used: Illumina HiSeq 2500. A second roughly 7 to 11 cycle PCR used a sample-barcoded 5' primer and a J-beta primer mix. Through fastp at Q25 and MiXCR, TCRdb rebuilt clones from the public reads, retaining in-frame beta chains. Rows with one shared CDR3 protein collapse into an entry with the most common genes and DNA. This sample gives 1.5 million to 2 million distinct CDR3 sequences in total; approximately 28% of them show up just once. Roughly 8% of the sample is held by the ten biggest clonotypes. The sequenced material came from blood. The receptors originated from a young woman in good health.

The CDR3 sequence: CSAREKRGVFSYNEQFF. CDR3 nucleotide sequence: TGCAGTGCTAGAGAAAAGCGGGGGGTCTTCTCCTACAATGAGCAGTTCTTC. This chain joins TRBV20-1 and TRBJ2-1, with 9 positions matching TRBD2. CDR3 length equals 17 residues. Germline loops: CDR1 DFQATT, CDR2 SNEGSKA (reference sequence). With 0 bases clipped from V and 0 bases from J, the junction kept 6 bases outside the gene matches.

This clonotype was recorded a few times. V and J are TRBV6-1 and TRBJ1-5; a weak D match, TRBD1 (5 bases). Germline V gene lookup returns CDR1 MNHNS and CDR2 SASEGT. V lost 8 bases to trimming and J lost 6 bases, with 26 bases between them. This CDR3 spans 17 amino acids. The CDR3: CASDTLPRGRGGQPQHF. The CDR3 DNA reads as TGTGCCAGCGACACGCTCCCACGGGGGAGGGGAGGTCAGCCCCAGCATTTT.

This clonotype was detected a few times. The V call is TRBV9, the J call TRBJ2-1; 9 bases fit TRBD1. The CDR3 sequence is 14 residues long. V lost 5 bases to trimming and J lost 9 bases; unmatched junction nucleotides: 9. Looked up from germline, CDR1 is SGDLS and CDR2 is YYNGEE. CDR3 in DNA: TGTGCCAGCAGACCGGGACAGGGACGTGGTGAGCAGTTCTTC. As protein: CASRPGQGRGEQFF.

The chain combines TRBV7-9 with TRBJ2-5; D might be TRBD1 or TRBD2, each matching 5 bases. Germline assignment: CDR1 SEHNR and CDR2 FQNEAQ (reference sequence). The CDR3 spans 16 residues. Trimming removed 5 bases at V and 3 bases at J, with 19 bases between. CDR3 nucleotides: TGTGCCAGCAGCCTGCCGGGACCTCCCGCCGAAGAGACCCAGTACTTC. This sequence encodes CASSLPGPPAEETQYF.

This clonotype was seen a handful of times. CDR3 in amino acids: CASSFRTDSSLDTQYF. The CDR3 DNA sequence: TGTGCCAGCAGTTTCCGGACGGACTCATCGTTGGATACGCAGTATTTT. The chain couples TRBV27 to TRBJ2-3; D possibly corresponds to TRBD2 (5 bases). The V and J ends lost 3 bases and 6 bases respectively, with 19 bases between them. Per germline, CDR1 MNHEY and CDR2 SMNVEV (reference sequence). CDR3 length equals 16 residues.

A few counts support this clonotype. The chain employs TRBV28 and TRBJ2-3; TRBD1 is a possible D gene (5 bases). The V gene lost 6 bases and the J gene lost 1 base, with 17 bases spanning the gap. Germline loops: CDR1 MDHEN, CDR2 SYDVKM. The CDR3 is made up of 16 amino acids. The CDR3 region is CASSRGVYRRTDTQYF. CDR3 DNA sequence: TGTGCCAGCAGCCGAGGTGTGTACAGGCGCACAGATACGCAGTATTTT.

The rearrangement uses TRBV5-5 and TRBJ1-2; no clear D. Germline V gives CDR1 SGHKS, CDR2 YYEKEE (reference sequence). This CDR3 is 13 amino acids long. V was clipped by 4 bases and J by 3 bases, with 10 bases between them. In nucleotides, the CDR3 is TGTGCCAGCAGCAAGACCGATCACTATGGCTACACCTTC. Encoded protein: CASSKTDHYGYTF.

This clonotype was found many times. The chain uses TRBV5-1 and TRBJ1-2; 9 bases agree with TRBD1. The ends lost 5 bases at V and 8 bases at J; junction bases unmatched: 10. Germline V gives CDR1 SGHRS, CDR2 YFSETQ. This CDR3 is 14 amino acids long. The CDR3 DNA reads TGCGCCAGCAGGCTTCCTACAGGGGGCCGGGGCTACACCTTC. Translation: CASRLPTGGRGYTF.

The chain links TRBV2 to TRBJ2-5; the match to TRBD2 covers 10 bases. This CDR3 comprises 16 residues. CDR1 SNHLY and CDR2 FYNNEI come from the germline V gene. V shed 5 bases, J shed 4 bases, and the junction held 10 bases outside the gene matches. The CDR3 DNA sequence: TGTGCCAGCAGTATTCAAGCGGGAGGGCCCTCAGAGACCCAGTACTTC. Protein product: CASSIQAGGPSETQYF.

This chain joins TRBV6-5 and TRBJ1-5; no definite D call. V lost 6 bases and J 4 bases, leaving 10 bases between the germline ends. The CDR3 sequence is 13 residues long. CDR1 and CDR2 (germline): MNHEY, SVGAGI. DNA of the CDR3: TGTGCCAGCAGGACCGACTTGAATCAGCCCCAGCATTTT. It codes for CASRTDLNQPQHF.

On this clonotype: This likely came from a read error, as a far larger clone is one base away. J is TRBJ1-2 and V is TRBV12-3 or TRBV12-4; D is ambiguous. The CDR3 consists of 13 residues. CDR3 nucleotide sequence: TGTGCCAGCAGTCTTGACGGGAACTATGACTACACCTTC. Its protein is CASSLDGNYDYTF.

This clonotype was counted at least ten times. The chain uses TRBV15 and TRBJ1-2, with 7 bases aligning to TRBD1. This CDR3 has 17 residues. Trimming cost V 0 bases and J 8 bases; bases outside gene matches: 15. Germline V gene data show CDR1 as LNHNV and CDR2 as YYDKDF (reference sequence). CDR3 region: CATSREPGETGLRGYTF. The CDR3 DNA reads as TGTGCCACCAGCAGAGAGCCGGGGGAGACAGGGCTCAGAGGCTACACCTTC.

Details on this clonotype: The junction departs from the called germline gene at one end, perhaps through a read error. The chain couples TRBV7-2 to TRBJ1-2; D is uncertain. Germline V gives CDR1 SGHTA, CDR2 FQGNSA. This CDR3 is built from 16 residues. CDR3 protein: CGSSILSQERVYGYTF. In DNA, the CDR3 is TGTGGCAGCAGCATCCTCAGCCAGGAGAGGGTCTATGGCTACACCTTC.

This CDR3 reads CASSKDRTGIGYGYTF. The CDR3 nucleotides are TGTGCCAGCAGCAAAGACCGGACAGGGATCGGCTATGGCTACACCTTC. V is TRBV21-1 and J is TRBJ1-2; TRBD1, the table's D call, lacks a check against the DNA. TRBV21-1 is designated a pseudogene. This CDR3 has 16 residues.

CDR3 sequence reads: CASSLERFGNTIYF. CDR3 DNA sequence: TGCGCCAGCAGCTTGGAACGCTTTGGAAACACCATATATTTT. J is TRBJ1-3 and V is TRBV5-1, with D unresolved. CDR1 and CDR2 (germline): SGHRS, YFSETQ. Trimming shortened V by 0 bases and J by 3 bases, and 7 bases separated the two germline ends. This CDR3 comprises 14 residues.

This clonotype was observed a few times. One end of the junction is discordant with germline, which a read error may explain. V usage is TRBV29-1 and J usage is TRBJ2-1, with D perhaps matching TRBD1 (5 bases). The CDR3 extends over 16 amino acids. CDR1 and CDR2 (germline): SQVTM, ANQGSEA. CDR3 nucleotide sequence: TGCGGCGTTACCACCCTAGGGGTAAGCTCCTACAATGAGCAGTTCTTC. Translating gives CGVTTLGVSSYNEQFF.